One sample yielded the 3 T cell receptor beta chains listed below, sequenced in a study of T-cell memory formation after mild COVID-19. One entry per CDR3 protein results from TCRdb running MiXCR on the 5' RACE reads. This table has about 110,000 distinct CDR3 sequences, over 15% appearing once. The sample consisted of PBMCs or a T cell subset sorted from them (not recorded which). These receptors originate from a young man who had mild COVID-19 (a few samples of this study predate the infection). Cell type and time point are not known.

This clonotype appeared many times. V is TRBV7-2 and J is TRBJ2-3, with D possibly being TRBD1 (6 bases). This CDR3 has 13 residues. The V end was cut by 4 bases, the J end by 11 bases, with 16 bases between. Germline lookup yields CDR1 SGHTA and CDR2 FQGNSA. CDR3: CASSSMDSSRQYF. As DNA, the CDR3 is TGTGCCAGCAGCTCCATGGACAGTTCACGGCAGTATTTT.

This clonotype came up a few times. The chain uses TRBV7-3 and TRBJ1-6; 9 bases are shared with TRBD1. Per the germline V gene, CDR1 is SGHTA and CDR2 is FQGTGA. The CDR3 is made up of 15 amino acids. With V trimmed by 2 bases and J by 10 bases, 6 bases remained unmatched. The CDR3, as DNA: TGTGCCAGCAGCTTAGCGGGACAGGGCGTCTCACCCCTCCACTTT. This gives the protein CASSLAGQGVSPLHF.

J is TRBJ1-1 and V is TRBV5-6, with TRBD1 as a possible D gene (5 bases). V lost 2 bases to trimming and J lost 6 bases, with 14 bases between them. Germline V CDR1 and CDR2: SGHDT, YYEEEE. This CDR3 is built from 14 residues. As DNA, the CDR3 is TGTGCCAGCAGCTTAAGGGGCCCGTCCCCTGAAGCTTTCTTT. Encoded protein: CASSLRGPSPEAFF.